This T cell receptor (beta chain) stems from a study of PD-L1 blockade in urothelial cancer. Using immunoSEQ multiplex PCR, the repertoire was profiled, and TCRdb retains in-frame clones only, with some absent. The sample lists 80,000 to 130,000 clones, about 89% occurring once. This CDR3 spans 16 amino acids. Germline V gives CDR1 SGHRS, CDR2 YFSETQ. V was trimmed by 4 bases and J by 1 base, leaving 14 bases between them. Patient sample counts ranged from 1 to 8, pretreatment and on-treatment. This clonotype originated in a woman of 80 years or more with urothelial cancer. The rearrangement joins TRBV5-1 to TRBJ2-2; TRBD2 might be the D (5 bases). The specimen was PBMCs, collected around atezolizumab (anti-PD-L1) treatment. The CDR3 loop is CASSLQTIKNTGELFF. The CDR3 nucleotides read TGCGCCAGCAGCCTTCAGACTATCAAGAACACCGGGGAGCTGTTTTTT.